The present T cell receptor (beta chain) was sequenced within a study of cytomegalovirus exposure and HLA in healthy donors. Study-wide context: The platform used for the 120 validation repertoires matched that of the approximately 670 first-cohort repertoires, a later analysis reported. Findings and limits, study-wide: Diagnosis of cytomegalovirus status made by the classifier reportedly showed high specificity and sensitivity. Usually a TCR sequence was rare, but some public TCRs were found in many donors. The study recorded 150 to 200 TCR beta chains that were cytomegalovirus-associated.

Per germline, CDR1 SGHNT and CDR2 YYREEE (reference sequence). The junction had 9 bases not matched to a gene; V was cut back by 4 bases and J by 1 base. The CDR3 runs to 17 residues. The data were produced by immunoSEQ multiplex PCR, yet TCRdb's version contains in-frame clones alone and is incomplete. Of 90,000 to 140,000 clones in the sample, about 88% were seen once. A note on this clone: Its antigen is not known.

The chain couples TRBV5-4 to TRBJ2-2, with TRBD1 matching 8 bases. Sample: PBMCs. The receptor's source is a woman aged 18-35 years in good health and CMV-seropositive. The CDR3, as DNA: TGTGCCAGCAGCCCCCCCCTCGGACAGGGGAACACCGGGGAGCTGTTTTTT. This codes for CASSPPLGQGNTGELFF.